This entry lists 10 T cell receptor beta chains sequenced from one sample in a study of cytomegalovirus exposure and HLA in healthy donors. The table came from immunoSEQ multiplex PCR; TCRdb's copy has only in-frame clones and leaves some out. The sample carries 150,000 or so clones, 75% to 90% recorded once. Material: PBMCs. Receptors originate from a man between 18 and 29 years old in good health and CMV-seropositive.

J is TRBJ2-1 and V is TRBV7-2, with TRBD2 matching over 9 bases. The CDR3 runs to 16 residues. Germline CDR1 SGHTA, CDR2 FQGNSA. J was trimmed by 7 bases and V by 0 bases; bases with no gene match: 7. The CDR3 DNA reads as TGTGCCAGCAGCTTAGCGGTCAGCGGGGGGACAAATGAGCAGTTCTTC. Translating gives CASSLAVSGGTNEQFF. Looking up the rest from reference TRBV7-2 and TRBJ2-1 gives the full variable domain: GAGVSQSPSNKVTEKGKDVELRCDPISGHTALYWYRQSLGQGLEFLIYFQGNSAPDKSGLPSDRFSAERTGGSVSTLTIQRTQQEDSAVYLCASSLAVSGGTNEQFFGPGTRLTVL.

CDR3 nucleotides: TGTGCCAGCTCAGGGTCGGGCGGGGCCGACAATCAGCCCCAGCATTTT. Its protein is CASSGSGGADNQPQHF. The rearrangement joins TRBV18 to TRBJ1-5; a weak D match, TRBD1 (5 bases). The CDR3 covers 16 residues. CDR1 is KGHSH, CDR2 LQKENI, per germline. V was clipped by 5 bases and J by 3 bases, with 17 bases between them. The variable domain in full, completed from reference TRBV18 and TRBJ1-5, reads NAGVMQNPRHLVRRRGQEARLRCSPMKGHSHVYWYRQLPEEGLKFMVYLQKENIIDESGMPKERFSAEFPKEGPSILRIQQVVRGDSAAYFCASSGSGGADNQPQHFGDGTRLSIL.

This chain connects TRBV5-1 to TRBJ2-7, with D maybe TRBD2 (6 bases). V was shortened by 4 bases and J by 4 bases, with 18 bases between the two germline ends. There are 15 residues in the CDR3. Germline V gene sequence: CDR1 SGHRS, CDR2 YFSETQ. The CDR3 coding sequence is TGCGCCAGCAGCGTCGGAGGGAGCCAGGCTTACGAGCAGTACTTC. As protein: CASSVGGSQAYEQYF.

The chain employs TRBV6-4 and TRBJ2-1, with 12 bases aligning to TRBD2. Germline trimming cut 2 bases from V and 4 bases from J; bases unmatched to any gene: 0. Looked up from germline, CDR1 is MRHNA and CDR2 is SNTAGT. The CDR3 is 15 residues long. The CDR3 protein is CASSDGTSGYNEQFF. The DNA for the CDR3 is TGTGCCAGCAGTGACGGGACTAGCGGGTACAATGAGCAGTTCTTC.

The chain combines TRBV25-1 with TRBJ2-7; 11 bases are shared with TRBD2. Trimming removed 3 bases from V and 2 bases from J; junction bases left unmatched: 3. The germline gives CDR1 MGHDK, CDR2 SYGVNS. The length of the CDR3 is 15 residues. DNA for the CDR3: TGTGCCAGCAGTGAGCCGGGACTAGCGGCCTACGAGCAGTACTTC. Protein: CASSEPGLAAYEQYF.

This clone was observed a handful of times. The chain has TRBV5-1 and TRBJ2-1; TRBD2 agrees at 7 bases. V shed 2 bases, J shed 4 bases, and the junction held 6 bases outside the gene matches. The germline gives CDR1 SGHRS, CDR2 YFSETQ. The CDR3 is 15 amino acids. The CDR3, as DNA: TGCGCCAGCAGCTTTGGGGCTAGCGGTTACAATGAGCAGTTCTTC. This gives the protein CASSFGASGYNEQFF.

The CDR3 here is CASSPWTPQETQYF. CDR3 in DNA: TGTGCCAGCAGCCCATGGACACCTCAAGAGACCCAGTACTTC. V usage is TRBV11-2 and J usage is TRBJ2-5; D perhaps matches TRBD1 (5 bases). The germline V gene encodes CDR1 SGHAT and CDR2 FQNNGV. V shed 5 bases and J shed 2 bases, with 12 bases lying between them. The CDR3 runs 14 residues.

This chain joins TRBV7-9 and TRBJ2-2, with D tentatively TRBD1 (6 bases). The length of the CDR3 is 17 residues. Trimming took off 7 bases at V and 0 bases at J, with 18 bases between the two ends. Germline CDR1 is SEHNR and CDR2 is FQNEAQ (reference sequence). This CDR3 is CASTTPDSPSNTGELFF. The CDR3 coding sequence is TGTGCCAGCACCACCCCGGACAGCCCATCGAACACCGGGGAGCTGTTTTTT.

The V gene is TRBV6-1, the J gene TRBJ1-1, with 10 bases that match TRBD1. Germline V gene lookup returns CDR1 MNHNS and CDR2 SASEGT. V trimming: 4 bases; J trimming: 1 base; junction bases outside the gene matches: 15. The CDR3 totals 19 residues. CDR3 in amino acids: CASSGFSDRGEGRNTEAFF. The DNA for the CDR3 is TGTGCCAGCAGTGGATTCTCGGACAGGGGGGAAGGTAGGAACACTGAAGCTTTCTTT.

Written as DNA, the CDR3 is TGTGCCAGCAGTCCCGTAAGACAGGGGGCCTACGAGCAGTACTTC. Protein sequence: CASSPVRQGAYEQYF. The V call is TRBV6-5, the J call TRBJ2-7, with 9 bases that match TRBD1. The V gene's germline CDR1 is MNHEY and CDR2 SVGAGI. The CDR3 is made up of 15 amino acids. V shed 5 bases, J shed 2 bases, and the junction held 7 bases outside the gene matches.